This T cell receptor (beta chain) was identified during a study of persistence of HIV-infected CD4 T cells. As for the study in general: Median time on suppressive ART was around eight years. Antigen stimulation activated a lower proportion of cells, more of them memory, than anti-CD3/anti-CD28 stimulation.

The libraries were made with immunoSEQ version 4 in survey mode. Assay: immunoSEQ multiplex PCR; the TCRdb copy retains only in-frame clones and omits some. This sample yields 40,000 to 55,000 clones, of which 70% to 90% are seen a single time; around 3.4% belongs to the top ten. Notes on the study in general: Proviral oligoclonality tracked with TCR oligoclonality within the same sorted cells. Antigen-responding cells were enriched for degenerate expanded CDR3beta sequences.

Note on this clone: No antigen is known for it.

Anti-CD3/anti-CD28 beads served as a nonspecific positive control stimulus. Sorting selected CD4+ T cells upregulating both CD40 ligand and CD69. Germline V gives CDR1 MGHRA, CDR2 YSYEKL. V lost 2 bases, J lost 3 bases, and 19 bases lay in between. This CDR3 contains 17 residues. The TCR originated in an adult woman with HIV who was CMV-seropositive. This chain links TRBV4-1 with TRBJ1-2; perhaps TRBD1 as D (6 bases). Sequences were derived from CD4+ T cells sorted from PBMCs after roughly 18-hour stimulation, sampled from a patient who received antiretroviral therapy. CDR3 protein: CASSQSGTTRSYYGYTF. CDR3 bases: TGCGCCAGCAGCCAAAGCGGGACAACACGATCTTACTATGGCTACACCTTC.